This T cell receptor (beta chain) was observed in a study of T cells in women clearing cervical HPV infection. Study information: Cases: HPV16-related CIN3 or worse on histology, a couple of invasive cancers. Case blood was drawn when the lesion was first found; control blood after infection became undetectable. For cases, blood was sampled a median about 150 days after lesion detection, interquartile range about 80 to 220 days.

This CDR3 comprises 14 residues. Germline CDR1 reads MNHNS; CDR2 reads SASEGT. Trimming cost V 4 bases and J 3 bases; bases outside gene matches: 4. TCRdb's table, derived via immunoSEQ multiplex PCR, lists solely in-frame clones and lacks some. This table lists about 46,000 clones. General study results and limits: Cases and controls were distinguished at AUC roughly 0.83 by richness and V genes.

A remark on this clone: The antigen remains undetermined. The read terminates 3 residues ahead of where the CDR3 ends, so the germline J gene completes it.

The TCR comes from a woman between 18 and 70 years old with a cervical HPV16 infection that either progressed to CIN3+ or cleared (not recorded which). The sequenced material came from blood buffy coat. The chain couples TRBV6-1 to TRBJ2-7, with 9 bases fitting TRBD2. The sequenced part of the CDR3 DNA is TGTGCCAGCAGTGTGCGGGAGGGCCGCTACGAG. Translating gives CASSVREGRYE. The full-length CDR3 reads as CASSVREGRYEQYF.